A selection of T cell receptor beta chains follows, all from one sample in a study of PD-1 blockade in classical Hodgkin lymphoma. The table came from immunoSEQ multiplex PCR; TCRdb's copy has only in-frame clones and leaves some out. This sample has 100,000 or so clones, with roughly 89% found just once. The sequencing here drew on peripheral blood mononuclear cells (PBMCs), taken before the fourth cycle of nivolumab. The receptors were gathered from a human donor with classical Hodgkin lymphoma. CDR3s include the opening cysteine and the closing phenylalanine or tryptophan. Fields, in order: J gene, D gene, V gene, clone size, CDR3 DNA, CDR3 protein. D genes are given only for firm matches. Rows may omit the clone size; those that give it use once, few, many or a size class.

TRBJ2-5 | - | TRBV5-6 | once | TGTGCCAGCAGCTTCGAGGAGACCCAGTACTTC | CASSFEETQYF
TRBJ2-7 | TRBD2 | TRBV2 | - | TGTGCCAGTTTGTCGGGGGGAAACTCCTACGAGCAGTACTTC | CASLSGGNSYEQYF
TRBJ1-1 | - | TRBV18 | - | TGTGCCAGCTCACCGGGACTGAACACTGAAGCTTTCTTT | CASSPGLNTEAFF
TRBJ2-2 | TRBD2 | TRBV5-1 | - | TGCGCCAGCAGCTTACTAGCGGGAGACACCGGGGAGCTGTTTTTT | CASSLLAGDTGELFF
TRBJ1-4 | TRBD1 | TRBV7-9 | - | TGTGCCAGCAGCCAGGGGGGACGCACTAATGAAAAACTGTTTTTT | CASSQGGRTNEKLFF
TRBJ2-7 | TRBD2 | TRBV18 | - | TGTGCCAGCTCTCTCCTGCCCGGGACTAGCGGGGACGGCTACGAGCAGTACTTC | CASSLLPGTSGDGYEQYF
TRBJ1-2 | - | TRBV5-1 | once | TGCGCCAGCAGCTTGAACCCCACAGAGGGTGGCTACACCTTC | CASSLNPTEGGYTF
TRBJ2-7 | TRBD1 | TRBV29-1 | - | TGCAGCGTCAGGGGGCTTAGCTCCTACGAGCAGTACTTC | CSVRGLSSYEQYF
TRBJ1-1 | - | TRBV19 | - | TGTGCCAGTGGGGGGGCACCCGAAGCTTTCTTT | CASGGAPEAFF
TRBJ1-1 | - | TRBV19 | - | TGTGCCAGTAGTATCGCAGCGAACACTGAAGCTTTCTTT | CASSIAANTEAFF
TRBJ1-5 | - | TRBV2 | - | TGTGCCAGCAGGGGGGCAGGGGAGGGTTATAGCAATCAGCCCCAGCATTTT | CASRGAGEGYSNQPQHF
TRBJ1-5 | - | TRBV28 | - | TGTGCCAGCAGCGCCGCCCGCCTGTCCCAGCATTTT | CASSAARLSQHF
TRBJ2-1 | TRBD1 | TRBV19 | few | TGTGCCAGTAGTTTAAACGGACAGGGAAGTTTTCAGTTCTTC | CASSLNGQGSFQFF
TRBJ2-2 | TRBD1 | TRBV5-1 | - | TGCGCCAGCAGCCTCCGACAGGGGGCTCTTGGGACCGGGGAGCTGTTTTTT | CASSLRQGALGTGELFF
TRBJ2-3 | - | TRBV5-4 | - | TGTGCCAGCAGCGGATGGACAGACACAGATACGCAGTATTTT | CASSGWTDTDTQYF
TRBJ2-1 | TRBD2 | TRBV7-8 | - | TGTGCCAGCAGCTGGGGACCGGGACTAGCGGGTTACAATGAGCAGTTCTTC | CASSWGPGLAGYNEQFF
TRBJ2-3 | TRBD2 | TRBV29-1 | - | TGCAGCGTGCTTCGATTAGCGGGAGGGCAGGCAGATACGCAGTATTTT | CSVLRLAGGQADTQYF
TRBJ2-7 | TRBD2 | TRBV5-1 | - | TGCGCCAGCAGCTTGGTCGGGACTAGCCTAACCTACGAGCAGTACTTC | CASSLVGTSLTYEQYF
TRBJ2-2 | TRBD1 | TRBV6-5 | - | TGTGCCAGCAGTTACTCGAGGACAGGGGGATCCGGGGAGCTGTTTTTT | CASSYSRTGGSGELFF
TRBJ2-7 | - | TRBV5-1 | - | TGCGCCAGCAGCTTGGATCAGAACCCCCACGAGCAGTACTTC | CASSLDQNPHEQYF
TRBJ2-5 | TRBD2 | TRBV5-1 | - | TGCGCCAGCAGCTTGGGCGTAGCGGGAGGGTCGGAGACCCAGTACTTC | CASSLGVAGGSETQYF
TRBJ1-2 | - | TRBV10-3 | once | TGTGCCATCAGTGAGACCGGACAACTCTATGGCTACACCTTC | CAISETGQLYGYTF
TRBJ2-3 | - | TRBV6-5 | - | TGTGCCAGCAGTTACGCGGGGTTAGACACAGATACGCAGTATTTT | CASSYAGLDTDTQYF
TRBJ2-1 | TRBD2 | TRBV5-1 | - | TGCGCCAGCAGCTTGGTACTAGCGGGAGATTCCTACAATGAGCAGTTCTTC | CASSLVLAGDSYNEQFF
TRBJ1-1 | - | TRBV6-5 | once | TGTGCCAGCACATCCCCTGAGGGGGGGAACACTGAAGCTTTCTTT | CASTSPEGGNTEAFF
TRBJ2-7 | - | TRBV27 | - | TGTGCCAGCAGTCGAAACCTATACTACGAGCAGTACTTC | CASSRNLYYEQYF
TRBJ1-5 | TRBD1 | TRBV6-5 | - | TGTGCCAGCAGGCGAACAGGGGAACAGAATCAGCCCCAGCATTTT | CASRRTGEQNQPQHF
TRBJ2-1 | - | TRBV27 | - | TGTGCCAGCAGTTTATCTGTCCACTACAATGAGCAGTTCTTC | CASSLSVHYNEQFF
TRBJ2-7 | - | TRBV2 | - | TGTGCCAGCAGTGAAAGAAGGTGGCAGGAGTCCTACGAGCAGTACTTC | CASSERRWQESYEQYF